This entry lists 27 T cell receptor beta chains sequenced from one sample in a study of PD-L1 blockade in urothelial cancer. The assay was immunoSEQ multiplex PCR, and TCRdb's table has in-frame clones only and misses some. The sample holds around 80,000 clones, roughly 90% seen once. Described time point: peripheral blood 6 weeks after treatment start. The source was PBMCs, collected around atezolizumab (anti-PD-L1) treatment. The receptors were gathered from a woman of 80 years or more with urothelial cancer.

The rearrangement uses TRBV10-2 and TRBJ1-5, with a possible D match to TRBD1 (5 bases). This CDR3 has 14 residues. Trimming removed 6 bases at V and 3 bases at J, with 12 bases between. CDR1 is WSHSY and CDR2 is SAAADI in the germline V gene. The CDR3, as DNA: TGCGCCAGCAGGCTGGACACCTTCAATCAGCCCCAGCATTTT. This sequence encodes CASRLDTFNQPQHF.

The chain carries TRBV7-2 and TRBJ2-5; 11 bases are shared with TRBD2. Germline V CDR1 and CDR2: SGHTA, FQGNSA. J lost 4 bases, V lost 1 base, and 14 bases had no gene match. CDR3 length: 19 amino acids. The CDR3 DNA follows: TGTGCCAGCAGCTTAGTTTCCGGGACTAGCGGTTCAAGAGCAGAGACCCAGTACTTC. As protein: CASSLVSGTSGSRAETQYF.

The gene calls are TRBV14 and TRBJ1-3; possibly TRBD1 for D (6 bases). CDR1 is SGHDN and CDR2 is FVKESK in the germline V gene. V was clipped by 4 bases and J by 1 base, with 14 bases between them. The CDR3 length is 16 residues. DNA of the CDR3: TGTGCCAGCAGCCGGACTTACAGGGCTTCTGGAAACACCATATATTTT. It is translated as CASSRTYRASGNTIYF.

The chain couples TRBV28 to TRBJ1-5; no definite D call. The CDR3 sequence is 15 residues long. V was cut by 4 bases and J by 1 base, with 11 bases left in between. CDR1 is MDHEN, CDR2 SYDVKM, per germline. CDR3 DNA: TGTGCCAGCAGTTCCGGTAGCGGAAGCAATCAGCCCCAGCATTTT. It yields the protein CASSSGSGSNQPQHF. The full variable domain, with the rest looked up from reference TRBV28 and TRBJ1-5, is DVKVTQSSRYLVKRTGEKVFLECVQDMDHENMFWYRQDPGLGLRLIYFSYDVKMKEKGDIPEGYSVSREKKERFSLILESASTNQTSMYLCASSSGSGSNQPQHFGDGTRLSIL.

In nucleotides, the CDR3 is TGTGCCAGCAGCCCCTACGGCAGGGGTACGCAGTATTTT. Translation gives CASSPYGRGTQYF. The chain employs TRBV6-5 and TRBJ2-3; D perhaps matches TRBD1 (6 bases). The CDR3 runs to 13 residues. The V gene's germline CDR1 is MNHEY and CDR2 SVGAGI. V lost 6 bases, J lost 8 bases, and 15 bases lay in between.

This chain uses TRBV7-2 with TRBJ1-1; possibly TRBD1 for D (6 bases). Trimming pared 5 bases from V and 5 bases from J, leaving 12 bases between. This CDR3 has 13 residues. CDR1 and CDR2 (germline): SGHTA, FQGNSA. The CDR3 DNA is TGTGCCAGCAGCCCCTACAGGGAGACTGAAGCTTTCTTT. This codes for CASSPYRETEAFF. Full variable domain (rest looked up from reference TRBV7-2 and TRBJ1-1): GAGVSQSPSNKVTEKGKDVELRCDPISGHTALYWYRQSLGQGLEFLIYFQGNSAPDKSGLPSDRFSAERTGGSVSTLTIQRTQQEDSAVYLCASSPYRETEAFFGQGTRLTVV.

The J gene is TRBJ2-7, the V gene TRBV28; a weak D match, TRBD2 (5 bases). CDR3 length equals 12 residues. Germline V gene lookup returns CDR1 MDHEN and CDR2 SYDVKM. V lost 6 bases, J lost 3 bases, and 9 bases lay in between. This CDR3 reads CASRDSRYEQYF. The CDR3 coding sequence is TGTGCCAGCAGGGACTCCCGCTACGAGCAGTACTTC. Filled out from reference TRBV28 and TRBJ2-7, the complete variable domain reads DVKVTQSSRYLVKRTGEKVFLECVQDMDHENMFWYRQDPGLGLRLIYFSYDVKMKEKGDIPEGYSVSREKKERFSLILESASTNQTSMYLCASRDSRYEQYFGPGTRLTVT.

This clone was seen a few times. The V call is TRBV28, the J call TRBJ1-2; 10 positions match TRBD1. Germline trimming cut 5 bases from V and 2 bases from J; bases unmatched to any gene: 5. Germline CDR1 is MDHEN and CDR2 is SYDVKM. The CDR3 is 15 residues long. CDR3 in amino acids: CASSPGQGVNYGYTF. CDR3 nucleotide sequence: TGTGCCAGCAGTCCAGGACAGGGGGTCAACTATGGCTACACCTTC.

The CDR3 DNA is TGTGCGTCATCGGGGGAACTCTATGGCTACACCTTC. It is translated as CASSGELYGYTF. V and J are TRBV19 and TRBJ1-2, with D maybe TRBD1 (5 bases). The germline V gene encodes CDR1 LNHDA and CDR2 SQIVND (reference sequence). This CDR3 is built from 12 residues.

CDR3 loop: CASSLEYSASYEQYF. CDR3 nucleotide sequence: TGTGCCAGCAGCTTAGAGTACTCCGCCTCCTACGAGCAGTACTTC. The chain joins TRBV7-2 to TRBJ2-7, with D uncertain. CDR3 size: 15 residues. Germline CDR1 is SGHTA and CDR2 is FQGNSA. V dropped 1 base and J dropped 0 bases, with 10 bases sitting between them.

The chain links TRBV28 to TRBJ1-2; D is undetermined. The CDR3 is 12 amino acids. V lost 3 bases and J 5 bases, leaving 7 bases between the germline ends. Per germline, CDR1 MDHEN and CDR2 SYDVKM. The CDR3 loop is CASSLTIYGYTF. CDR3 bases: TGTGCCAGCAGTTTGACAATATATGGCTACACCTTC.

V gene TRBV5-1 combines with J gene TRBJ2-3; 8 nucleotides line up with TRBD2. CDR3 size: 15 residues. The trim removed 2 bases at V and 2 bases at J, leaving 4 bases unmatched. Per germline, CDR1 SGHRS and CDR2 YFSETQ. CDR3 region: CASSFQRGNTDTQYF. The CDR3 DNA follows: TGCGCCAGCAGCTTCCAGCGGGGGAACACAGATACGCAGTATTTT. The full variable domain, in which reference TRBV5-1 and TRBJ2-3 provide the parts outside the CDR3, is KAGVTQTPRYLIKTRGQQVTLSCSPISGHRSVSWYQQTPGQGLQFLFEYFSETQRNKGNFPGRFSGRQFSNSRSEMNVSTLELGDSALYLCASSFQRGNTDTQYFGPGTRLTVL.

The J gene is TRBJ2-6, the V gene TRBV18; 8 bases fit TRBD1. The germline CDR1 and CDR2 sequences are KGHSH and LQKENI. V lost 1 base to trimming and J lost 0 bases; unmatched junction nucleotides: 14. This CDR3 is built from 21 residues. This chain's CDR3 is CASSPRVSAQGGHSGANVLTF. CDR3 DNA: TGTGCCAGCTCACCACGGGTTTCGGCACAGGGGGGACACTCTGGGGCCAACGTCCTGACTTTC.

This chain uses TRBV10-3 with TRBJ2-2; perhaps TRBD2 as D (5 bases). The CDR3 covers 14 residues. Germline V lookup: CDR1 ENHRY, CDR2 SYGVKD. Trimming cost V 6 bases and J 3 bases, with 11 bases left between them. The CDR3 bases are TGTGCCATCAGAGCTGACGGGGACACCGGGGAGCTGTTTTTT. It specifies CAIRADGDTGELFF.

This chain links TRBV19 with TRBJ1-5; TRBD1 aligns across 8 bases. V lost 7 bases, J lost 9 bases, and 8 bases stayed unmatched. Germline V lookup: CDR1 LNHDA, CDR2 SQIVND (reference sequence). This CDR3 spans 13 amino acids. CDR3 residues: CASIDRGSGPQHF. As DNA, the CDR3 is TGTGCCAGTATAGACAGGGGTTCGGGGCCCCAGCATTTT.

This clone is a singleton in its sample. This chain uses TRBV11-2 with TRBJ1-1; tentatively, D is TRBD1 (5 bases). Germline V gives CDR1 SGHAT, CDR2 FQNNGV. The CDR3 extends over 14 amino acids. V was shortened by 5 bases and J by 1 base, with 11 bases between the two germline ends. The CDR3 sequence is CASSRGTANTEAFF. CDR3 DNA: TGTGCCAGCAGCCGCGGGACGGCGAACACTGAAGCTTTCTTT.

The chain uses TRBV28 and TRBJ2-3; D perhaps matches TRBD2 (6 bases). V lost 5 bases and J 0 bases, leaving 15 bases between the germline ends. The CDR3 covers 16 residues. In germline, CDR1 is MDHEN, CDR2 SYDVKM. CDR3 nucleotides: TGTGCCAGCAGTCCACCCCAAAGCGGGAGCACAGATACGCAGTATTTT. This codes for CASSPPQSGSTDTQYF.

Turning to this clone: At one boundary the junction diverges from the germline segment, which might be a read error. The chain combines TRBV6-5 with TRBJ1-2; a weak D match, TRBD1 (5 bases). Germline V gene lookup returns CDR1 MNHEY and CDR2 SVGAGI. CDR3 size: 14 residues. In DNA form, the CDR3 reads TGTGCCAGCAGTGACTCGGGGGGAGTTTATGGCTACACCTTC. It specifies CASSDSGGVYGYTF.

The chain uses TRBV4-2 and TRBJ1-5; D perhaps matches TRBD1 (6 bases). The germline V gene encodes CDR1 LGHNA and CDR2 YNFKEQ. The CDR3 consists of 15 residues. Trimming cost V 2 bases and J 5 bases, with 13 bases left between them. CDR3 region: CASSQIVGAHQPQHF. The CDR3 coding sequence is TGTGCCAGCAGCCAAATTGTGGGGGCGCATCAGCCCCAGCATTTT.

This clone was seen a single time. The J gene is TRBJ2-1, the V gene TRBV27; unclear D gene. The germline CDR1 and CDR2 sequences are MNHEY and SMNVEV (reference sequence). V shed 8 bases and J shed 6 bases, with 8 bases lying between them. This CDR3 has 11 residues. In nucleotides, the CDR3 is TGTGCCAGCCGAGCTCCCAATGAGCAGTTCTTC. It codes for CASRAPNEQFF.

This chain links TRBV9 with TRBJ2-2; 8 bases map to TRBD2. CDR3 length equals 19 residues. V lost 0 bases and J lost 2; bases outside the gene matches: 12. The germline CDR1 and CDR2 sequences are SGDLS and YYNGEE. The CDR3 DNA is TGTGCCAGCAGCGTAGACCCAGTCGGCGGGGGGATTAACACCGGGGAGCTGTTTTTT. Its protein product is CASSVDPVGGGINTGELFF.

The chain recombines TRBV6-5 with TRBJ2-1; 7 bases fit TRBD1. The CDR3 has 15 amino acids. From germline, CDR1 is MNHEY and CDR2 SVGAGI. Trimming at V came to 4 bases and at J to 1 base, leaving 4 bases not matched to a gene. CDR3 coding DNA: TGTGCCAGCAGTTCGACAGGGTTGTCCTACAATGAGCAGTTCTTC. It translates to CASSSTGLSYNEQFF.

The rearrangement uses TRBV6-5 and TRBJ1-1, with a tentative D call TRBD1 (6 bases). The CDR3 runs to 15 residues. Per the germline V gene, CDR1 is MNHEY and CDR2 is SVGAGI. V was shortened by 5 bases and J by 5 bases, with 18 bases between the two germline ends. DNA for the CDR3: TGTGCCAGCAGTCCTGGACAGATTTCAGGTACTGAAGCTTTCTTT. This codes for CASSPGQISGTEAFF.

This clone was found once. The rearrangement links TRBV29-1 to TRBJ2-5; perhaps TRBD2 as D (7 bases). The CDR3 spans 12 residues. V was cut by 7 bases and J by 5 bases, with 14 bases left in between. CDR1 is SQVTM, CDR2 ANQGSEA, per germline. CDR3 protein: CSGGGQGETQYF. In DNA, the CDR3 is TGCAGCGGGGGGGGACAAGGCGAGACCCAGTACTTC.

This chain uses TRBV6-5 with TRBJ2-3, with TRBD2 as a possible D gene (6 bases). The CDR3 runs 15 residues. The germline gives CDR1 MNHEY, CDR2 SVGAGI. V lost 6 bases and J 2 bases, leaving 15 bases between the germline ends. DNA for the CDR3: TGTGCCAGCAGACCGGGTGGGACTTCCACAGATACGCAGTATTTT. This translates into CASRPGGTSTDTQYF.

The J gene is TRBJ1-2, the V gene TRBV5-4; TRBD1 matches at 10 bases. Germline values: CDR1 SGHNT, CDR2 YYREEE (reference sequence). The V and J ends lost 4 bases and 3 bases, in that order; junction bases with no gene match: 6. The CDR3 is 15 amino acids. The CDR3 here is CASSAQTGGDYGYTF. The CDR3 bases are TGTGCCAGCAGCGCCCAGACAGGGGGCGACTATGGCTACACCTTC.

The chain employs TRBV7-9 and TRBJ1-4; D ambiguous. Germline V gene sequence: CDR1 SEHNR, CDR2 FQNEAQ (reference sequence). The CDR3 runs 14 residues. Between the trimmed V and J ends, which lost 6 bases and 7 bases, there was a span of 15 bases. The CDR3 here is CASSSGGAGEKLFF. In nucleotides, the CDR3 is TGTGCCAGCAGTTCCGGAGGCGCGGGTGAAAAACTGTTTTTT.